This T cell receptor beta chain appears in the sequencing data of a study of T-cell reconstitution after alpha-beta-depleted transplantation in children. This clonotype has at least ten counts. TCRbeta library construction was performed incorporating unique molecular identifiers. TCRdb fed the PCR reads into MiXCR, producing one record per CDR3 protein. This table has about 610,000 distinct CDR3 sequences, approximately 10% appearing once. Germline CDR1 MDHEN, CDR2 SYDVKM. This CDR3 comprises 14 residues. V lost 7 bases, J lost 3 bases, and 16 bases lay in between. This rearrangement joins TRBV28 to TRBJ2-7; TRBD1 is a possible D gene (5 bases). Sample: PBMCs from the stem cell graft donor, taken from the stem cell graft. The clonotype was recovered from a human donor who donated a stem cell graft to a child with acute myeloid leukemia. CDR3 amino acids: CASNNRQMIYEQYF. CDR3 coding DNA: TGTGCCAGCAATAATCGACAGATGATCTACGAGCAGTACTTC.